A single T cell receptor (beta chain) is shown here with its context. As yet, its antigen is unknown. Each donor was nominally healthy when sampled (though unrecorded immune exposures were likely). The PCR was carried out with 60 Vbeta primers and 13 Jbeta primers. Libraries were prepared by immunoSEQ multiplex PCR; TCRdb keeps only in-frame clonotypes and omits some of them. This table has 100,000 to 120,000 clones, 76% appearing once. The sample is drawn from a study of cytomegalovirus exposure and HLA in healthy donors. Study background: Among about 179 million T cells, an earlier analysis found around 100 million unique TCR beta sequences. Inside one of the first data releases sat around 77 million unique TCRs taken from HLA-typed donors. The study, taken as a whole, reports: The study put some 160 TCR beta chains on its list as cytomegalovirus-associated.

Germline assignment: CDR1 SGHDT and CDR2 YYEEEE. The CDR3 spans 14 residues. V shed 0 bases and J shed 0 bases, with 6 bases lying between them. Input material: PBMCs. V is TRBV5-6 and J is TRBJ1-1; the D is unclear. The receptor's source is a man aged 35 to 55 in good health and CMV-seropositive. The CDR3 DNA reads as TGTGCCAGCAGCTTGGGCGGCCTGAACACTGAAGCTTTCTTT. This gives the protein CASSLGGLNTEAFF.